Listed here are 4 T cell receptor beta chains from one sample, sequenced in a study of blood T cell repertoires in COVID-19. Sequencing was performed with immunoSEQ multiplex PCR; in TCRdb, only in-frame clones are kept and a portion is missing. Here the sample spans about 220,000 clones, approximately 78% being singletons. Sequences were obtained from peripheral blood. The receptors shown here come from a woman between 65 and 79 years old with COVID-19, enrolled during active disease.

The V gene is TRBV28, the J gene TRBJ2-3, with D possibly matching TRBD2 (5 bases). V lost 2 bases and J lost 4, with 13 bases in between. Per the germline V gene, CDR1 is MDHEN and CDR2 is SYDVKM. The CDR3 has 15 residues. The CDR3 protein is CASSLRWERPDTQYF. The DNA for the CDR3 is TGTGCCAGCAGTTTACGGTGGGAGCGCCCAGATACGCAGTATTTT.

This clone was detected only a few times. The CDR3 loop is CASSQGDTRFYGYTF. The CDR3 DNA is TGTGCCAGCAGCCAAGGGGACACCAGATTCTATGGCTACACCTTC. The V call is TRBV4-2, the J call TRBJ1-2, with a tentative D call TRBD1 (6 bases). V lost 1 base and J 4 bases, leaving 13 bases between the germline ends. The CDR3 consists of 15 residues. Germline-derived CDR1 and CDR2 are LGHNA and YNFKEQ.

The rearrangement joins TRBV5-1 to TRBJ2-7; tentatively, D is TRBD2 (6 bases). The germline V gene encodes CDR1 SGHRS and CDR2 YFSETQ. The CDR3 sequence is 16 residues long. V lost 3 bases to trimming and J lost 3 bases, with 19 bases between them. CDR3 in DNA: TGCGCCAGCAGCTCGGGCGGGGCACCGACCCTCTACGAGCAGTACTTC. Amino acids: CASSSGGAPTLYEQYF.

The chain recombines TRBV7-2 with TRBJ2-3, with TRBD2 matching over 8 bases. The V segment lost 0 bases and the J segment 1 base; nucleotides outside the gene matches: 0. Germline CDR1 is SGHTA and CDR2 is FQGNSA. This CDR3 has 15 residues. Written as DNA, the CDR3 is TGTGCCAGCAGCTTAGCTAGCGGGGGCACAGATACGCAGTATTTT. Its protein product is CASSLASGGTDTQYF.